This TCR beta chain is drawn from a study of beta chain features in type 1 diabetes. Reverse transcribing all isolated RNA meant expressed TCRB transcripts were sequenced. Profiled with immunoSEQ multiplex PCR; TCRdb holds only in-frame clones, not every one. The sample carries about 180,000 clones, 10% to 15% recorded once. Germline-derived CDR1 and CDR2 are SGHTA and FQGNSA. This CDR3 has 13 amino acids. Trimming shortened V by 1 base and J by 9 bases, and 12 bases separated the two germline ends. Study-wide results and limits: Whether TCRB rearrangement is influenced by HLA type was left unresolved in this analysis. Among all four CD4+ subsets, Type 1 diabetes patients had TCRB CDR3s that were moderately but significantly shorter.

As to this clone: Its antigen remains unknown.

Naive, central memory, regulatory and stem cell-like memory cells within the CD4+ compartment were sorted using CD45RO/CCR7/CD25/CD127/CD95/CD27. Sequencing was performed on central memory CD4+ T cells from blood. The TCR comes from a woman younger than 30 in good health. The chain combines TRBV7-2 with TRBJ2-5; D might be TRBD2 (5 bases). The CDR3 here is CASSLGASRSQYF. CDR3 in DNA: TGTGCCAGCAGCTTAGGGGCTAGCAGGTCCCAGTACTTC.